This TCR beta chain was identified during a study of regulatory T cells in long-lasting Graves disease. HTBI primers from iRepertoire and Arm-PCR of CDR3 regions yielded the TCR beta libraries. TCRdb ran MiXCR on the multiplex PCR reads and lists one entry per CDR3 protein. The table has about 450,000 distinct CDR3 sequences, 23% seen once; the top ten hold about a quarter. This CDR3 is 12 amino acids long. Per germline, CDR1 DFQATT and CDR2 SNEGSKA (reference sequence). V gave up 6 bases and J gave up 3 bases, with 11 bases separating them. Time point reported: persistent/refractory GD, antithyroid drugs over 5 years with positive TRAb. Isolated PBMC RNA provided the starting material for the TCR library.

V usage is TRBV20-1 and J usage is TRBJ2-5; the D is unclear. This TCR was sampled from a female donor with Graves disease. Sequenced here: peripheral blood mononuclear cells (PBMCs), sampled when the disease was refractory, from a patient treated with antithyroid drugs. CDR3 sequence: CSAQRTEETQYF. DNA for the CDR3: TGCAGTGCCCAGAGGACGGAAGAGACCCAGTACTTC.